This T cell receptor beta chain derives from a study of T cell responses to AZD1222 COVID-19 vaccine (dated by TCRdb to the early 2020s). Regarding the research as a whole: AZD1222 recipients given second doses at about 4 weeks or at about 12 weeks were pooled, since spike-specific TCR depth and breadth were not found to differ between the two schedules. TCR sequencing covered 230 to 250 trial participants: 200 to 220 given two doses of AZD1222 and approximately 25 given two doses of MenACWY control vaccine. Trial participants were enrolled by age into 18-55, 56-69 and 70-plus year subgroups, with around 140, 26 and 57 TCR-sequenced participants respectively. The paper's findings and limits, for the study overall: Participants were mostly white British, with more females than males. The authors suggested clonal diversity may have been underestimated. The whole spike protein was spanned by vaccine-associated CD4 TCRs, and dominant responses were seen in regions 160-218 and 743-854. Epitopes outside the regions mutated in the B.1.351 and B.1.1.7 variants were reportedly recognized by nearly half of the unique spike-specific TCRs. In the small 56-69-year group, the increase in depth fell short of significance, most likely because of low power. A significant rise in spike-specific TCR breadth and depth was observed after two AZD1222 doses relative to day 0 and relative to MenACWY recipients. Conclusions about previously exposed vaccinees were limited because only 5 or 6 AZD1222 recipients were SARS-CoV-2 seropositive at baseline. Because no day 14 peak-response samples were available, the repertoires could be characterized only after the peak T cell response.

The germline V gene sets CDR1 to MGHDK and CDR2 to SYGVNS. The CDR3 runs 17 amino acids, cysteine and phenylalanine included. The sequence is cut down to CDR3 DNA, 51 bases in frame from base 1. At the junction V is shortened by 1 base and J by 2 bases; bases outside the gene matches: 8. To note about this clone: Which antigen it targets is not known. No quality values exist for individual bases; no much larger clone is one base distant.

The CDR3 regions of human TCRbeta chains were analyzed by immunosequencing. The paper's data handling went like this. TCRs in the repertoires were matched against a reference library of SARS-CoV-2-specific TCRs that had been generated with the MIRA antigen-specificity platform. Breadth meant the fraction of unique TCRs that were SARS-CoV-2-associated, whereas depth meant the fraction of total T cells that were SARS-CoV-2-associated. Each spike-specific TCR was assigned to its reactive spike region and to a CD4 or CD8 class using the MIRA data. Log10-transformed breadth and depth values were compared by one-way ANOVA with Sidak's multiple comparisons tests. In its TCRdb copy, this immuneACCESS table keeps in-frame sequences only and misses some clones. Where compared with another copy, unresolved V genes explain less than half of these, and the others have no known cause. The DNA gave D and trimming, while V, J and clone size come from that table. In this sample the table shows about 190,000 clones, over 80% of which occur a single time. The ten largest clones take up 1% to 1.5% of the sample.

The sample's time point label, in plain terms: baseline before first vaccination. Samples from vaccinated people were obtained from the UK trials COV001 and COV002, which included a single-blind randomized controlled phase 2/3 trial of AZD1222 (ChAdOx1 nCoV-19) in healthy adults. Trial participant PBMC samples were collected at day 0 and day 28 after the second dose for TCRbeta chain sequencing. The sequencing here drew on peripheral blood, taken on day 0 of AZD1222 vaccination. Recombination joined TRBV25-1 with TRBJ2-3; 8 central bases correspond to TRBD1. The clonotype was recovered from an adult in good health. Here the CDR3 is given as CASSESSGTGATDTQYF. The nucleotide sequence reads TGTGCCAGCAGTGAATCCTCGGGGACAGGAGCCACAGATACGCAGTATTTT.